The TCR beta chain described here comes from a study of T cell responses to AZD1222 COVID-19 vaccine. Study-wide findings and caveats: Nearly half of the spike-specific TCRs reportedly recognize variant regions that carry no mutations.

Generated by immunoSEQ multiplex PCR, the TCRdb table keeps only in-frame clones and is missing some. This sample carries about 120,000 clones, about nine tenths of them seen once, and the ten largest clones take approximately 2.6%. Pooling of second doses given at about 4 or about 12 weeks was done. The length of the CDR3 is 13 residues. Trimming took 3 bases from V and 1 from J, leaving 6 bases between them. CDR1 and CDR2 (germline): KGHSH, LQKENI. Comments on this clone: Its target is unknown.

Sequencing was performed on peripheral blood, taken 28 days after the second AZD1222 dose. The clonotype originates from an adult who received the AZD1222 COVID-19 vaccine. The rearrangement links TRBV18 to TRBJ1-1; D uncertain. Here the CDR3 reads CASSPQENTEAFF. CDR3 nucleotides: TGTGCCAGCTCACCCCAGGAGAACACTGAAGCTTTCTTT.